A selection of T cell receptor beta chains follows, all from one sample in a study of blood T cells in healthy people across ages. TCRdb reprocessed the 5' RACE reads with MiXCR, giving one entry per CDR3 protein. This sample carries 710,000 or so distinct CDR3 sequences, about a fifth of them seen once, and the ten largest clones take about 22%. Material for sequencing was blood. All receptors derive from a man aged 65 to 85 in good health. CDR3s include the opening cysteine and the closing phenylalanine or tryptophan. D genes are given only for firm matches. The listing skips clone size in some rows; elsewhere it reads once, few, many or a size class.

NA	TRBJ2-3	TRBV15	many	TGTGCCACTAAGGGGCTAGCAGATACGCAGTATTTT	CATKGLADTQYF
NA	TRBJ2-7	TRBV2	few	TGTGCCAGCAGTGAAGTGGACAGCTCCTACGAGCAGTACTTC	CASSEVDSSYEQYF
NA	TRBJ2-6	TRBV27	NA	TGTGCCAGCAGTTTATCGATCCCTGGGGCCAACGTCCTGACTTTC	CASSLSIPGANVLTF
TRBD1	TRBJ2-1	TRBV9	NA	TGTGCCAGCAGCGTAGGGACAGGGCTTTGGAATGAGCAGTTCTTC	CASSVGTGLWNEQFF
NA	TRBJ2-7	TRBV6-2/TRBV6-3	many	TGTGCCACCGCGCCTATTACCGGAAAGAGTGAGCAGTACTTC	CATAPITGKSEQYF
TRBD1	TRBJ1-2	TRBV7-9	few	TGTGCCAGCAGCGCAACAGGGGGAGGCTATGGCTACACCTTC	CASSATGGGYGYTF
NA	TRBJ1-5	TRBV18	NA	TGTGCCAGCTCACCATACGTGGTACAAGGCGGCAATCAGCCCCAGCATTTT	CASSPYVVQGGNQPQHF
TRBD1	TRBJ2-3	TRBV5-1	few	TGCGCCAGCAGCAAAAGCTCAGGGGGAGGCACAGATACGCAGTATTTT	CASSKSSGGGTDTQYF
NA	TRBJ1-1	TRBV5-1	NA	TGCGCCAGCAGCCCCCTCCAGCGGGAAGGCACTGAAGCTTTCTTT	CASSPLQREGTEAFF
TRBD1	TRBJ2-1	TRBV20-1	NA	TGCAGTGCTAGAGATCAGGGACAGGGGTTATACAATGAGCAGTTCTTC	CSARDQGQGLYNEQFF
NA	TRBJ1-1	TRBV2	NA	TGTGCCAGCAGTGAAATGGATACTGAAGCTTTCTTT	CASSEMDTEAFF
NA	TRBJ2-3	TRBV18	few	TGTGCCAGCTCTCGGGCAGGTGGAGATACGCAGTATTTT	CASSRAGGDTQYF
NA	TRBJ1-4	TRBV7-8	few	TGTGCCAGCAGCTTAGCTGGCCAAATTCGGGAAAAACTGTTTTTT	CASSLAGQIREKLFF